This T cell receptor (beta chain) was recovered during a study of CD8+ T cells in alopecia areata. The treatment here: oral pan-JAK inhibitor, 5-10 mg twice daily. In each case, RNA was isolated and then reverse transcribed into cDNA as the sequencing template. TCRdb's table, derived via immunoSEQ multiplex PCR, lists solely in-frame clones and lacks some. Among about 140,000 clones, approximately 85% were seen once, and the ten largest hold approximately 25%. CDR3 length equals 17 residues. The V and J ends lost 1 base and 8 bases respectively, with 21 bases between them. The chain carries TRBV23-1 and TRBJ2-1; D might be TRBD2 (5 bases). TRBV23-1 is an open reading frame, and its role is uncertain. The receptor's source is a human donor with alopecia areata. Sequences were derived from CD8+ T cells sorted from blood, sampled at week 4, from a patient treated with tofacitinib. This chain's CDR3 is CASSQYLPRSGPYEQFF. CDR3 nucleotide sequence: TGCGCCAGCAGTCAATATCTCCCCAGGAGCGGCCCCTATGAGCAGTTCTTC.